These T cell receptor beta chains were read from a single sample in a study of OX40 agonist ivuxolimab in advanced cancers. Using immunoSEQ multiplex PCR, the repertoire was profiled, and TCRdb retains in-frame clones only, with some absent. The data contain nearly 8,000 clones, 79% of them singletons. The source material was CD4+ or CD8+ T cells sorted from blood, sampled in a trial of the OX40 agonist ivuxolimab. The source of these receptors is an adult with an advanced solid tumor such as melanoma, head and neck, liver or kidney cancer. CDR3s include the opening cysteine and the closing phenylalanine or tryptophan.

cdr3_aa j_call v_call
CAISEIFGENTEAFF TRBJ1-1 TRBV10-3
CASSVVGQGNFHEQYF TRBJ2-7 TRBV9
CASSLSFGNTEAFF TRBJ1-1 TRBV28
CASSSRETGETQYF TRBJ2-5 TRBV13
CASSRGTADTQYF TRBJ2-3 TRBV27
CASSAAGTDSYEQYF TRBJ2-7 TRBV7-8
CASSLAGNAVETQYF TRBJ2-5 TRBV7-9
CASSELRDGNTGELFF TRBJ2-2 TRBV5-5
CASSHPSTGELFF TRBJ2-2 TRBV4-3
CASSNRAVAGELFF TRBJ2-2 TRBV27
CASSQDPRGQGLPLHF TRBJ1-6 TRBV4-1
CASSQDQALTSYEQYF TRBJ2-7 TRBV4-3
CASSGPGNAEAFF TRBJ1-1 TRBV10-2
CASSLAFSDYEQYF TRBJ2-7 TRBV13
CASSYGPQWEQYF TRBJ2-7 TRBV6-5
CASSPLGGPPGNTIYF TRBJ1-3 TRBV27
CASSQEYRAGELFF TRBJ2-2 TRBV4-2
CASSLEAGELFF TRBJ1-4 TRBV5-4
CASSLGAGASYEQYF TRBJ2-7 TRBV7-2
CASSQPTGQLDTEAFF TRBJ1-1 TRBV4-2
CASSSSVAGQGTEAFF TRBJ1-1 TRBV7-8
CASSLAGTGAGGYTF TRBJ1-2 TRBV4-1
CASSQEGGPNSPLHF TRBJ1-6 TRBV4-1
CASSGQGVLSEKLFF TRBJ1-4 TRBV5-1
CASSLLTSGGPVWDTQYF TRBJ2-3 TRBV27
CASSWTSEDPNEQYF TRBJ2-7 TRBV4-1
CASRDRAEGTEAFF TRBJ1-1 TRBV19
CASSPFKGDTDTQYF TRBJ2-3 TRBV7-6
CSVDPYTEAFF TRBJ1-1 TRBV29-1
CASSQGQRDYEQYF TRBJ2-7 TRBV4-1
CASSGRTSGSETQYF TRBJ2-5 TRBV6-1
CASSPRQDPYEQYF TRBJ2-7 TRBV14
CAWSVGSYNEQFF TRBJ2-1 TRBV30
CASSWLAGALYNEQFF TRBJ2-1 TRBV2
CASSLIVGTSGGVGRETQYF TRBJ2-5 TRBV28
CATQDYYNEQFF TRBJ2-1 TRBV19
CASSEQNYNEQFF TRBJ2-1 TRBV18
CASSGGTDPYEQYF TRBJ2-7 TRBV11-1
CASSAGRGLVTEAFF TRBJ1-1 TRBV6-5
CAISVEVAGNTIYF TRBJ1-3 TRBV10-3
CASSLGRSYNEQFF TRBJ2-1 TRBV19